The rows below give T cell receptor beta chains drawn from one sample of a study of a mutant IDH1 vaccine in newly diagnosed glioma. The assay was immunoSEQ multiplex PCR, and TCRdb's table has in-frame clones only and misses some. The table records some 10,000 clones, around 81% of them present only once. These receptors have no identified antigens. The sequenced sample was PBMCs, obtained from a glioma patient whose treatment included an IDH1 peptide vaccine. Receptors were obtained from a man younger than 40 with glioma. The CDR3 runs from the conserved cysteine through the conserved F or W. D genes are given only for firm matches. The size of a clone is reported for some rows only, either as once, few or many, or as a class for expanded clones.

j_call: TRBJ2-1; clone_size: .; v_call: TRBV27; d_call: .; cdr3_aa: CASSFHLGEQFF; cdr3_nt: TGTGCCAGCAGTTTCCACCTCGGTGAGCAGTTCTTC
j_call: TRBJ1-1; clone_size: .; v_call: TRBV7-2; d_call: .; cdr3_aa: CASSLRAMNTEAFF; cdr3_nt: TGTGCCAGCAGCTTAAGGGCTATGAACACTGAAGCTTTCTTT
j_call: TRBJ2-7; clone_size: .; v_call: TRBV30; d_call: .; cdr3_aa: CAWSATGHHRF; cdr3_nt: TGTGCCTGGAGTGCTACAGGGCACCATAGATTC
j_call: TRBJ1-5; clone_size: .; v_call: TRBV4-2; d_call: .; cdr3_aa: CASSQDTGTNQPQHF; cdr3_nt: TGTGCCAGCAGCCAGGATACAGGTACTAATCAGCCCCAGCATTTT
j_call: TRBJ1-2; clone_size: .; v_call: TRBV7-9; d_call: .; cdr3_aa: CASSLASWAANYGYTF; cdr3_nt: TGTGCCAGCAGCTTAGCGTCCTGGGCAGCTAACTATGGCTACACCTTC
j_call: TRBJ1-5; clone_size: few; v_call: TRBV6-5; d_call: TRBD1; cdr3_aa: CASRGDRFSNQPQHF; cdr3_nt: TGTGCCAGCAGGGGGGACAGGTTTAGCAATCAGCCCCAGCATTTT
j_call: TRBJ1-1; clone_size: .; v_call: TRBV15; d_call: .; cdr3_aa: CATSRGPPEGGWGTEAFF; cdr3_nt: TGTGCCACCAGCAGAGGTCCGCCTGAAGGGGGTTGGGGCACTGAAGCTTTCTTT
j_call: TRBJ1-2; clone_size: .; v_call: TRBV5-8; d_call: TRBD1; cdr3_aa: CASSPGQGHYGYTF; cdr3_nt: TGTGCCAGCAGCCCGGGACAGGGGCACTATGGCTACACCTTC
j_call: TRBJ1-2; clone_size: .; v_call: TRBV7-2; d_call: TRBD1; cdr3_aa: CASSSSGTGLFGYTF; cdr3_nt: TGTGCCAGCAGCTCTTCCGGGACAGGCCTCTTCGGCTACACCTTC
j_call: TRBJ1-5; clone_size: .; v_call: TRBV2; d_call: TRBD1; cdr3_aa: CAGGQGTNQPQHF; cdr3_nt: TGTGCCGGGGGACAGGGCACCAATCAGCCCCAGCATTTT
j_call: TRBJ2-7; clone_size: few; v_call: TRBV6-5; d_call: TRBD1; cdr3_aa: CASSYSDRGGQYF; cdr3_nt: TGTGCCAGCAGTTACTCGGACAGGGGCGGGCAGTACTTC
j_call: TRBJ2-5; clone_size: .; v_call: TRBV5-1; d_call: .; cdr3_aa: CASSLEGNQETQYF; cdr3_nt: TGCGCCAGCAGCTTGGAGGGCAACCAAGAGACCCAGTACTTC
j_call: TRBJ2-1; clone_size: .; v_call: TRBV19; d_call: TRBD1; cdr3_aa: CASSGSGGSYNEQFF; cdr3_nt: TGTGCCAGTAGTGGGTCAGGGGGATCCTACAATGAGCAGTTCTTC
j_call: TRBJ1-3; clone_size: .; v_call: TRBV7-2; d_call: .; cdr3_aa: CASRQGTAGNTIYF; cdr3_nt: TGTGCCAGCAGACAAGGGACCGCTGGAAACACCATATATTTT
j_call: TRBJ2-7; clone_size: once; v_call: TRBV7-2; d_call: TRBD2; cdr3_aa: CASSPQGLAGDEQYF; cdr3_nt: TGTGCCAGCAGCCCCCAAGGACTAGCGGGGGACGAGCAGTACTTC
j_call: TRBJ2-6; clone_size: .; v_call: TRBV29-1; d_call: .; cdr3_aa: CSGGESGANVLTF; cdr3_nt: TGCAGCGGGGGGGAGTCTGGGGCCAACGTCCTGACTTTC
j_call: TRBJ2-1; clone_size: once; v_call: TRBV4-2; d_call: .; cdr3_aa: CASSQADGGGNEQFF; cdr3_nt: TGTGCCAGCAGCCAAGCTGACGGAGGGGGCAATGAGCAGTTCTTC
j_call: TRBJ1-5; clone_size: few; v_call: TRBV28; d_call: .; cdr3_aa: CAEGSNQPQHF; cdr3_nt: TGTGCCGAGGGGAGCAATCAGCCCCAGCATTTT
j_call: TRBJ2-7; clone_size: .; v_call: TRBV4-1; d_call: TRBD2; cdr3_aa: CASSRGTSGGPYEQYF; cdr3_nt: TGCGCCAGCAGCCGCGGGACTAGCGGGGGACCCTACGAGCAGTACTTC
j_call: TRBJ2-1; clone_size: once; v_call: TRBV4-2; d_call: TRBD2; cdr3_aa: CASSQERASGRKNEQFF; cdr3_nt: TGTGCCAGCAGCCAAGAAAGGGCTAGCGGGAGGAAGAATGAGCAGTTCTTC
j_call: TRBJ1-3; clone_size: once; v_call: TRBV30; d_call: .; cdr3_aa: CAWSTGTLGNTIYF; cdr3_nt: TGTGCCTGGAGCACCGGGACCTTGGGAAACACCATATATTTT
j_call: TRBJ2-2; clone_size: .; v_call: TRBV27; d_call: TRBD1; cdr3_aa: CASRNRDRVKGGELFF; cdr3_nt: TGTGCCAGCAGAAACCGGGACAGGGTGAAGGGCGGGGAGCTGTTTTTT
j_call: TRBJ1-2; clone_size: .; v_call: TRBV30; d_call: TRBD1; cdr3_aa: CACQDRGAGYGYTF; cdr3_nt: TGTGCCTGCCAGGACAGGGGCGCGGGCTATGGCTACACCTTC
j_call: TRBJ2-3; clone_size: .; v_call: TRBV5-8; d_call: .; cdr3_aa: CASSYWGPDTQYF; cdr3_nt: TGTGCCAGCAGCTACTGGGGCCCAGATACGCAGTATTTT
j_call: TRBJ1-5; clone_size: few; v_call: TRBV6-5; d_call: .; cdr3_aa: CASSYSPPGRNQPQHF; cdr3_nt: TGTGCCAGCAGTTACTCCCCACCCGGACGCAATCAGCCCCAGCATTTT
j_call: TRBJ2-1; clone_size: .; v_call: TRBV13; d_call: TRBD2; cdr3_aa: CASSLILAGGREEQFF; cdr3_nt: TGTGCCAGCAGCTTAATTCTAGCGGGAGGCAGGGAAGAGCAGTTCTTC
j_call: TRBJ1-3; clone_size: .; v_call: TRBV5-4; d_call: .; cdr3_aa: CASSLRGTGNTIYF; cdr3_nt: TGTGCCAGCAGCTTGAGGGGGACTGGAAACACCATATATTTT
j_call: TRBJ2-3; clone_size: .; v_call: TRBV15; d_call: .; cdr3_aa: CATSLLQVTDTQYF; cdr3_nt: TGTGCCACCAGCCTCCTACAGGTCACAGATACGCAGTATTTT
j_call: TRBJ2-7; clone_size: .; v_call: TRBV7-2; d_call: TRBD1; cdr3_aa: CASSSQTGESYEQYF; cdr3_nt: TGTGCCAGCAGCAGCCAGACAGGGGAGAGCTACGAGCAGTACTTC
j_call: TRBJ2-7; clone_size: once; v_call: TRBV6-5; d_call: .; cdr3_aa: CASSKGPAGYEQYF; cdr3_nt: TGTGCCAGCAGTAAAGGCCCGGCCGGCTACGAGCAGTACTTC
j_call: TRBJ2-5; clone_size: .; v_call: TRBV6-1; d_call: .; cdr3_aa: CASSEFEGVETQYF; cdr3_nt: TGTGCCAGCAGTGAATTTGAGGGGGTTGAGACCCAGTACTTC
j_call: TRBJ2-7; clone_size: .; v_call: TRBV6-5; d_call: TRBD1; cdr3_aa: CASTMTGASYEQYF; cdr3_nt: TGTGCCAGCACCATGACAGGGGCCTCCTACGAGCAGTACTTC
j_call: TRBJ1-2; clone_size: .; v_call: TRBV6-6; d_call: .; cdr3_aa: CASSYSGLNYGYTF; cdr3_nt: TGTGCCAGCAGTTACTCGGGACTTAACTATGGCTACACCTTC
j_call: TRBJ2-7; clone_size: .; v_call: TRBV7-7; d_call: .; cdr3_aa: CASSEGWTYEQYF; cdr3_nt: TGTGCCAGCAGCGAAGGCTGGACCTACGAGCAGTACTTC
j_call: TRBJ2-3; clone_size: .; v_call: TRBV6-1; d_call: .; cdr3_aa: CATSSRDTTTDTQYF; cdr3_nt: TGTGCCACCTCATCCCGGGACACCACCACAGATACGCAGTATTTT
j_call: TRBJ1-2; clone_size: .; v_call: TRBV19; d_call: .; cdr3_aa: CASRGSGYTF; cdr3_nt: TGTGCCAGTAGGGGGTCTGGCTACACCTTC
j_call: TRBJ2-7; clone_size: once; v_call: TRBV4-1; d_call: .; cdr3_aa: CASSRDNSYEQYF; cdr3_nt: TGCGCCAGCAGCCGGGACAACTCCTACGAGCAGTACTTC
j_call: TRBJ2-1; clone_size: .; v_call: TRBV27; d_call: .; cdr3_aa: CASGLTTYNEQFF; cdr3_nt: TGTGCCAGCGGATTGACTACTTACAATGAGCAGTTCTTC
j_call: TRBJ1-1; clone_size: .; v_call: TRBV6-5; d_call: .; cdr3_aa: CASSYDRLNTEAFF; cdr3_nt: TGTGCCAGCAGTTACGACAGATTGAACACTGAAGCTTTCTTT
j_call: TRBJ1-4; clone_size: .; v_call: TRBV7-9; d_call: .; cdr3_aa: CASSLQRREKLFF; cdr3_nt: TGTGCCAGCAGCCTGCAAAGACGCGAAAAACTGTTTTTT
j_call: TRBJ1-2; clone_size: .; v_call: TRBV29-1; d_call: .; cdr3_aa: CSAITGPGGYTF; cdr3_nt: TGCAGCGCCATAACAGGTCCGGGTGGCTACACCTTC